A selection of T cell receptor beta chains follows, all from one sample in a study of blood T cell repertoires in COVID-19. Profiled with immunoSEQ multiplex PCR; TCRdb holds only in-frame clones, not every one. The table shows 150,000 to 200,000 clones, with 85% to 90% occurring only once. What was sequenced was peripheral blood. The receptors derive from a human donor in a cohort sampled during active COVID-19. CDR3s include the opening cysteine and the closing phenylalanine or tryptophan. The D gene is left open where the match is weak. Expanded clones get a size class; other rows say once, few or many, or leave the size out.

j_call	v_call	d_call	clone_size	cdr3_aa	cdr3_nt
TRBJ2-3	TRBV7-9	-	-	CASSPRDHTDTQYF	TGTGCCAGCAGCCCGCGGGACCACACAGATACGCAGTATTTT
TRBJ2-7	TRBV7-9	TRBD2	once	CASSGLAGGGSSYEQYF	TGTGCCAGCAGCGGACTAGCGGGAGGGGGCAGCTCCTACGAGCAGTACTTC
TRBJ2-7	TRBV11-2	TRBD1	-	CASSLDTSRTGVEQYF	TGTGCCAGCAGCTTAGACACCTCTCGGACAGGGGTCGAGCAGTACTTC
TRBJ2-1	TRBV19	TRBD1	-	CASGQTGDHNEQFF	TGTGCCAGTGGACAGACAGGGGACCACAATGAGCAGTTCTTC
TRBJ2-1	TRBV19	-	-	CASSTWPGAGNEQFF	TGTGCCAGTAGCACTTGGCCAGGGGCAGGGAATGAGCAGTTCTTC
TRBJ2-7	TRBV7-6	TRBD2	-	CASSPVGTSGDEQYF	TGTGCCAGCAGCCCCGTTGGGACTAGCGGGGACGAGCAGTACTTC
TRBJ1-1	TRBV29-1	-	-	CSVSLGQSNTEAFF	TGCAGCGTGAGTCTCGGACAGTCGAACACTGAAGCTTTCTTT
TRBJ2-7	TRBV10-3	TRBD1	-	CAISEGFGTGRSYEQYF	TGTGCCATCAGTGAAGGTTTCGGGACAGGTCGGTCCTACGAGCAGTACTTC
TRBJ2-3	TRBV4-1	TRBD2	-	CASSQPSGIDTQYF	TGCGCCAGCAGCCAACCCAGCGGGATAGATACGCAGTATTTT
TRBJ1-2	TRBV7-9	TRBD1	few	CASSKGQVFGYTF	TGTGCCAGCAGTAAGGGACAGGTCTTTGGCTACACCTTC
TRBJ2-3	TRBV15	TRBD2	-	CATSTPSGGSSTDTQYF	TGTGCCACCAGCACCCCCAGCGGGGGGTCTAGCACAGATACGCAGTATTTT
TRBJ1-1	TRBV7-8	TRBD1	-	CASSFWTGKTNTEAFF	TGTGCCAGCAGCTTCTGGACAGGGAAAACGAACACTGAAGCTTTCTTT
TRBJ2-7	TRBV19	-	-	CASRAGAGHEQYF	TGTGCCAGTAGAGCAGGGGCAGGCCACGAGCAGTACTTC
TRBJ1-3	TRBV4-1	-	once	CASSQLYGDSGNTIYF	TGCGCCAGCAGCCAACTTTACGGGGACTCTGGAAACACCATATATTTT
TRBJ2-1	TRBV30	-	-	CAWTRGDPGSAEQFF	TGTGCCTGGACCCGCGGGGACCCTGGATCGGCTGAGCAGTTCTTC
TRBJ1-3	TRBV3-1/TRBV3-2	TRBD1	-	CASSPLPGQGRGNTIYF	TGTGCCAGCAGCCCTCTACCGGGACAGGGTCGTGGAAACACCATATATTTT
TRBJ1-1	TRBV7-8	-	-	CASSLILGGGRLNTEAFF	TGTGCCAGCAGCTTAATCCTGGGTGGGGGCAGGTTAAACACTGAAGCTTTCTTT
TRBJ2-3	TRBV2	-	-	CASSQEADTQYF	TGTGCCAGCTCTCAGGAAGCAGATACGCAGTATTTT
TRBJ1-4	TRBV6-5	TRBD1	-	CASRRQGAPTEKLFF	TGTGCCAGCAGACGACAGGGGGCGCCTACTGAAAAACTGTTTTTT
TRBJ2-1	TRBV11-2	TRBD1	-	CASSLRDGDSEQFF	TGTGCCAGCAGCTTAAGGGATGGGGACAGTGAGCAGTTCTTC
TRBJ2-1	TRBV7-7	TRBD2	-	CASSASGGGRYNEQFF	TGTGCCAGCAGCGCGTCGGGCGGGGGAAGGTACAATGAGCAGTTCTTC